Detailed here is one T cell receptor beta chain. The germline CDR1 and CDR2 sequences are SGHKS and YYEKEE (reference sequence). There are 15 residues in the CDR3. V lost 4 bases and J 4 bases, leaving 15 bases between the germline ends. The record originates from a study of blood T cell repertoires in COVID-19. Study background: The samples span acute and convalescent COVID-19 from the United States, Italy and Spain. The cDNA or gDNA used as material had been derived from T cells, B-cell-depleted T cells, or PBMCs.

In the original analysis: Amplification from reference gene primers served as the basis for estimated nucleated cell counts. The method was immunoSEQ multiplex PCR; TCRdb's version includes in-frame clones alone and lacks a portion of them. V, J and clone size are taken as reported in that table, and D and trimming were inferred from the DNA itself. Among tens of thousands of clones listed, about 80% were seen once. This receptor was taken from a man between 65 and 85 years old with active or convalescent COVID-19. The sample taken for sequencing was peripheral blood. The chain employs TRBV5-5 and TRBJ1-3, with D unresolved. CDR3 sequence (DNA): TGTGCCAGCAGCCCCTTTACAGCTTCCGGAAACACCATATATTTT. The encoded protein is CASSPFTASGNTIYF. The full variable domain, in which reference TRBV5-5 and TRBJ1-3 provide the parts outside the CDR3, is DAGVTQSPTHLIKTRGQQVTLRCSPISGHKSVSWYQQVLGQGPQFIFQYYEKEERGRGNFPDRFSARQFPNYSSELNVNALLLGDSALYLCASSPFTASGNTIYFGEGSWLTVV.